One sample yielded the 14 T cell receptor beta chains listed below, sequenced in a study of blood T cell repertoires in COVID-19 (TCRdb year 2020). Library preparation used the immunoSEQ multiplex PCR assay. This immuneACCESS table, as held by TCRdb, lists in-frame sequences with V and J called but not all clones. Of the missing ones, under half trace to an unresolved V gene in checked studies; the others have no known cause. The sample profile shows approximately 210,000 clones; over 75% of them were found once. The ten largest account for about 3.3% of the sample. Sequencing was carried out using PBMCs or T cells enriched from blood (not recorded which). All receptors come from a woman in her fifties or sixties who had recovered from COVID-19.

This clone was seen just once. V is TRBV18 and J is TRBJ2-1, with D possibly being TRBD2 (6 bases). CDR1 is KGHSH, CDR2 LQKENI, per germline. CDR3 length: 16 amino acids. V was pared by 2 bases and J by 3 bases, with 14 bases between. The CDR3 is CASSPKAGLHYNEQFF. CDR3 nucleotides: TGTGCCAGCTCACCAAAGGCGGGGCTTCACTACAATGAGCAGTTCTTC.

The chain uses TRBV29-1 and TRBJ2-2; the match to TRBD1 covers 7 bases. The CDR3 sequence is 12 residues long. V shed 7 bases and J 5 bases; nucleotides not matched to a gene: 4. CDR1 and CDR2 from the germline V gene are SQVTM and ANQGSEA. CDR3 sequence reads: CSARQGTGELFF. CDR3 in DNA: TGCAGCGCAAGACAGGGTACCGGGGAGCTGTTTTTT.

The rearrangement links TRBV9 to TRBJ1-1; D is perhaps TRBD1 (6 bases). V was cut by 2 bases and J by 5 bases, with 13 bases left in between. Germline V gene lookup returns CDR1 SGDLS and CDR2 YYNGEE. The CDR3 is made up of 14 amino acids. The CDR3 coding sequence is TGTGCCAGCAGCGTCCTGGGACAAAGTACTGAAGCTTTCTTT. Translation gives CASSVLGQSTEAFF.

The CDR3 reads CASSDSRQGAYEQYF. The CDR3 region has the DNA TGTGCCAGCAGTGACTCGAGACAGGGGGCATACGAGCAGTACTTC. The chain joins TRBV6-4 to TRBJ2-7; 10 bases are shared with TRBD1. CDR3 length: 15 residues. With V trimmed by 0 bases and J by 4 bases, 3 bases remained unmatched. Germline loops: CDR1 MRHNA, CDR2 SNTAGT.

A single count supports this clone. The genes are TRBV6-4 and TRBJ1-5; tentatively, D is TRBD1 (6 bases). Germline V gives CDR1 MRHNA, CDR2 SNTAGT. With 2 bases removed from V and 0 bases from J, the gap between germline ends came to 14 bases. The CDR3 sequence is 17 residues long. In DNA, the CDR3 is TGTGCCAGCAGTGACGCGGGGGCGAGTTATAGCAATCAGCCCCAGCATTTT. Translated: CASSDAGASYSNQPQHF.

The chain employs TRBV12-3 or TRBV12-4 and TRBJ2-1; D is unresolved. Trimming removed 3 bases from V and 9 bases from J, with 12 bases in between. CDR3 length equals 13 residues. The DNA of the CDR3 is TGTGCCAGCAGTTTTAGCCCTGTTGGTGAGCAGTTCTTC. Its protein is CASSFSPVGEQFF.

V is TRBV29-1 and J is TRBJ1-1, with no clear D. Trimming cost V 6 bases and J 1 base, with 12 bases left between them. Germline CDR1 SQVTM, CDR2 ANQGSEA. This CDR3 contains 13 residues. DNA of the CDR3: TGCAGCGTGCTAGGAGTGGAGAACACTGAAGCTTTCTTT. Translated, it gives CSVLGVENTEAFF.

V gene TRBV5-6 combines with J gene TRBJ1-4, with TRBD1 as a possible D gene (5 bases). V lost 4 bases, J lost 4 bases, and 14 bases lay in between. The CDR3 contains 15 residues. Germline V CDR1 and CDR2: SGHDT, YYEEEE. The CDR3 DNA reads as TGTGCCAGCAGCGGAAGCGACAGAAGTAATGAAAAACTGTTTTTT. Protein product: CASSGSDRSNEKLFF.

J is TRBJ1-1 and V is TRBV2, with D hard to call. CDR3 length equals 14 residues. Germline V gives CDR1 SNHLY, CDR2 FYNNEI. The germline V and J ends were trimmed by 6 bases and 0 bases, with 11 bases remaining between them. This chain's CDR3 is CASSRGLLNTEAFF. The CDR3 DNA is TGTGCCAGCAGCCGCGGTCTACTGAACACTGAAGCTTTCTTT.

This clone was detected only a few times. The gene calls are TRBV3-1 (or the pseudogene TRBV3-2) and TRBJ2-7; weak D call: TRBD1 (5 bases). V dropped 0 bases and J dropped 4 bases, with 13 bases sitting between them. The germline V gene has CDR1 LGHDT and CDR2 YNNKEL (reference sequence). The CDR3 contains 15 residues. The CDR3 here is CASSQDLTVSYEQYF. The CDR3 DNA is TGTGCCAGCAGCCAAGACCTGACAGTCTCTTACGAGCAGTACTTC.

In DNA, the CDR3 is TGTGCCAGCAGCTTAGCGCCTACCAGCGGTTTTCGTGGCTACACCTTC. Amino acid sequence: CASSLAPTSGFRGYTF. V and J are TRBV7-2 and TRBJ1-2; no clear D. CDR1 and CDR2 (germline): SGHTA, FQGNSA. The CDR3 totals 16 residues. V was shortened by 0 bases and J by 7 bases, with 18 bases between the two germline ends.

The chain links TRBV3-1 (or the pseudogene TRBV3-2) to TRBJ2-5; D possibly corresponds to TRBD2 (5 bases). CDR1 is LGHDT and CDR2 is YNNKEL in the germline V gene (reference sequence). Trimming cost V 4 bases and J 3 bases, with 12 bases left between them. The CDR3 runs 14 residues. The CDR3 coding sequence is TGTGCCAGCAGCCTCAGCGCAGCGGAAGAGACCCAGTACTTC. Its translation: CASSLSAAEETQYF.

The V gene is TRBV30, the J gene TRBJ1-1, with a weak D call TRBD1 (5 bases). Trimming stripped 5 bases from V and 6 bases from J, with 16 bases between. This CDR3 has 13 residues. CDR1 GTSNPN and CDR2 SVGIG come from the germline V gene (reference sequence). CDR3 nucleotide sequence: TGTGCCTGGGGACGTCAGGGCATCGCTGAAGCTTTCTTT. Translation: CAWGRQGIAEAFF.

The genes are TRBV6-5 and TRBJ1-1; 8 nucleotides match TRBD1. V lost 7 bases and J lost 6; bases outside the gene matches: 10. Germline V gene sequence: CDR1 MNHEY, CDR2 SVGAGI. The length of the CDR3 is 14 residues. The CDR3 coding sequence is TGTGCCAGCAATCCCTCGGGCAGGGGGCCTGAAGCTTTCTTT. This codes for CASNPSGRGPEAFF.